A single sample is the source of the 15 T cell receptor beta chains below, sequenced in a study of CD8 T cells in Susac syndrome. The RNA, about 0.5 to 1 ug, was put through reverse transcription using random hexamers. MiXCR, run by TCRdb on the immunoSEQ multiplex PCR reads, gives a single entry per CDR3 protein. The sample gives fewer than 200,000 distinct CDR3 sequences, 85% to 95% of which show up once; less than 0.2% is in the top ten. The sample was CD8+ T cells from PBMCs. All receptors come from a human donor with multiple sclerosis.

This clonotype was picked up one time. V and J are TRBV7-6 and TRBJ2-3; TRBD2 matches 7 bases. This CDR3 has 16 residues. With V trimmed by 4 bases and J by 1 base, 8 bases remained unmatched. The germline V gene has CDR1 SGHVS and CDR2 FNYEAQ. Here the CDR3 reads CASSSGPGGGTDTQYF. The CDR3 region has the DNA TGTGCCAGCAGCTCTGGGCCTGGGGGGGGCACAGATACGCAGTATTTT.

The chain combines TRBV9 with TRBJ2-5; D assignment may be TRBD1 or TRBD2 (5 bases each). Germline CDR1 reads SGDLS; CDR2 reads YYNGEE. The germline V and J ends were trimmed by 2 bases and 2 bases, with 13 bases remaining between them. CDR3 length: 15 amino acids. CDR3 nucleotide sequence: TGTGCCAGCAGCGTGTCCGGGGACCCTCAAGAGACCCAGTACTTC. Its translation is CASSVSGDPQETQYF.

The V call is TRBV15, the J call TRBJ2-1, with 11 bases that match TRBD2. This CDR3 is built from 16 residues. CDR1 is LNHNV, CDR2 YYDKDF, per germline (reference sequence). V shed 5 bases, J shed 6 bases, and the junction held 9 bases outside the gene matches. The CDR3 coding sequence is TGTGCCACCAGCGGACCTAGCGGGAGGATCAGCAATGAGCAGTTCTTC. Translation gives CATSGPSGRISNEQFF. Looking up the rest from reference TRBV15 and TRBJ2-1 gives the full variable domain: DAMVIQNPRYQVTQFGKPVTLSCSQTLNHNVMYWYQQKSSQAPKLLFHYYDKDFNNEADTPDNFQSRRPNTSFCFLDIRSPGLGDTAMYLCATSGPSGRISNEQFFGPGTRLTVL.

This clonotype was observed a handful of times. The chain combines TRBV13 with TRBJ2-7; 8 nucleotides align to TRBD2. Germline V gene sequence: CDR1 PRHDT, CDR2 FYEKMQ (reference sequence). The CDR3 extends over 15 amino acids. V shed 5 bases and J 3 bases; nucleotides not matched to a gene: 9. CDR3 DNA sequence: TGTGCCAGCAGCCCCGGGCTAGCGGGCAACTACGAGCAGTACTTC. This codes for CASSPGLAGNYEQYF.

The J gene is TRBJ2-1, the V gene TRBV7-9; TRBD2 aligns across 13 bases. The V gene's germline CDR1 is SEHNR and CDR2 FQNEAQ (reference sequence). Trimming at V came to 2 bases and at J to 6 bases, leaving 13 bases not matched to a gene. This CDR3 comprises 19 residues. The CDR3 sequence: CASSLHLWTSGSFRNEQFF. The CDR3 nucleotides read TGTGCCAGCAGCTTACATCTCTGGACTAGCGGGAGTTTTCGCAATGAGCAGTTCTTC.

This clonotype was detected a few times. The chain couples TRBV5-6 to TRBJ2-1; 9 bases map to TRBD1. Germline CDR1 SGHDT, CDR2 YYEEEE. The CDR3 length is 13 residues. The junction had 1 base not matched to a gene; V was cut back by 2 bases and J by 7 bases. CDR3 nucleotides: TGTGCCAGCAGCTTTGGGACAGGGAATGAGCAGTTCTTC. It is translated as CASSFGTGNEQFF.

The chain couples TRBV7-9 to TRBJ2-1; 7 bases align to TRBD2. CDR1 and CDR2 from the germline V gene are SEHNR and FQNEAQ (reference sequence). V lost 5 bases and J lost 4; bases outside the gene matches: 11. The CDR3 loop spans 16 amino acids. The CDR3 nucleotides are TGTGCCAGCAGCCCTCCCGATAGCGGGCAATACAATGAGCAGTTCTTC. Residues: CASSPPDSGQYNEQFF.

The chain combines TRBV9 with TRBJ2-1; 7 positions agree with TRBD2. The trim removed 0 bases at V and 0 bases at J, leaving 3 bases unmatched. Germline V gene lookup returns CDR1 SGDLS and CDR2 YYNGEE. CDR3 size: 16 residues. DNA for the CDR3: TGTGCCAGCAGCGTAGTTTTAGCGGGCTCCTACAATGAGCAGTTCTTC. Translated: CASSVVLAGSYNEQFF.

J is TRBJ2-1 and V is TRBV29-1; 13 bases agree with TRBD2. There are 14 residues in the CDR3. CDR1 is SQVTM, CDR2 ANQGSEA, per germline. The V and J ends lost 6 bases and 8 bases, in that order; junction bases with no gene match: 7. The CDR3 region has the DNA TGCAGCGTGAACGGACTAGCGGGAGCCGATGAGCAGTTCTTC. This gives the protein CSVNGLAGADEQFF.

In this sample, this clonotype turned up once. The chain employs TRBV7-6 and TRBJ2-2, with TRBD2 matching over 10 bases. Germline V gene sequence: CDR1 SGHVS, CDR2 FNYEAQ. Trimming took 1 base from V and 4 from J; bases not matched to a gene: 6. The CDR3 totals 17 residues. The CDR3 region is CASSLGAGGPGTGELFF. CDR3 bases: TGTGCCAGCAGCTTAGGAGCGGGGGGGCCGGGCACCGGGGAGCTGTTTTTT.

The chain is built from TRBV3-1 and TRBJ2-5, with TRBD2 matching 7 bases. This CDR3 has 16 residues. V lost 1 base to trimming and J lost 0 bases; unmatched junction nucleotides: 5. CDR1 and CDR2 (germline): LGHDT, YNNKEL (reference sequence). The chain's CDR3 is CASSQGRGEYQETQYF. As DNA, the CDR3 is TGTGCCAGCAGCCAAGGTCGGGGGGAGTACCAAGAGACCCAGTACTTC.

The J gene is TRBJ1-4, the V gene TRBV3-1; D may be TRBD1 (5 bases). Trimming took 0 bases from V and 3 from J, leaving 17 bases between them. Germline lookup yields CDR1 LGHDT and CDR2 YNNKEL (reference sequence). The CDR3 has 18 residues. The CDR3 DNA follows: TGTGCCAGCAGCCAAGAAGGCGGACACCTAAAACCTAATGAAAAACTGTTTTTT. Translated: CASSQEGGHLKPNEKLFF.

The genes are TRBV25-1 and TRBJ2-1; 7 bases agree with TRBD2. The CDR3 contains 14 residues. The V and J ends lost 4 bases and 6 bases, in that order; junction bases with no gene match: 6. Per germline, CDR1 MGHDK and CDR2 SYGVNS. CDR3 region: CASSATSSFNEQFF. The CDR3 DNA reads TGTGCCAGCAGTGCGACTAGCAGTTTCAATGAGCAGTTCTTC. The full variable domain, completed using reference TRBV25-1 and TRBJ2-1, is EADIYQTPRYLVIGTGKKITLECSQTMGHDKMYWYQQDPGMELHLIHYSYGVNSTEKGDLSSESTVSRIRTEHFPLTLESARPSHTSQYLCASSATSSFNEQFFGPGTRLTVL.

The V and J genes are TRBV7-8 and TRBJ2-3, with unresolved D. The CDR3 loop spans 13 amino acids. Germline V CDR1 and CDR2: SGHVS, FQNEAQ. V was shortened by 5 bases and J by 4 bases, with 10 bases between the two germline ends. CDR3 in DNA: TGTGCCAGCAGCGGAATAGGATCAGATACGCAGTATTTT. As protein: CASSGIGSDTQYF.

CDR3 in DNA: TGTGCCAGCAGCCCCAGGGACAACAAGGCAGATACGCAGTATTTT. It translates to CASSPRDNKADTQYF. The V and J genes are TRBV7-9 and TRBJ2-3; D is possibly TRBD1 (6 bases). The germline V and J ends were trimmed by 5 bases and 4 bases, with 16 bases remaining between them. The CDR3 consists of 15 residues. The germline V gene encodes CDR1 SEHNR and CDR2 FQNEAQ (reference sequence).